This TCR beta chain originates from a study of T cell responses to AZD1222 COVID-19 vaccine (dated by TCRdb to about 2021). For context, the study as a whole: AZD1222 recipients with second doses at about 4 weeks or about 12 weeks were pooled, because spike-specific TCR depth and breadth did not differ between schedules. Trial participants were enrolled into age subgroups of 18-55, 56-69 and 70-plus years, which contained 148, 28 and 57 TCR-sequenced participants, respectively. TCR sequencing was performed for more than 230 trial participants, of whom around 200 were given two doses of AZD1222 and around 25 were given two doses of MenACWY control vaccine. Broad study findings and their caveats: After two AZD1222 doses, both the breadth and the depth of spike-specific TCRs were significantly higher than at day 0 and than in MenACWY recipients. Conclusions about previously exposed vaccinees are limited because only a handful of AZD1222 recipients were SARS-CoV-2 seropositive at baseline. Nearly half of unique spike-specific TCRs reportedly recognized epitopes outside regions mutated in the B.1.351 and B.1.1.7 variants. Most participants were white British and females outnumbered males, and the authors suggested that clonal diversity may have been underestimated. The 56-69-year group was small, and its depth increase did not reach significance, likely because of low power. No day 14 peak-response samples were available, so repertoires were characterized only after the peak T cell response. CD4 TCRs associated with the vaccine covered the entire spike protein, and the dominant responses were in regions 160-218 and 743-854.

The time point label corresponds to: baseline before first vaccination. The vaccinee samples were drawn from two UK trials, COV001 and COV002, one of which was a single-blind randomized controlled phase 2/3 trial testing AZD1222 (ChAdOx1 nCoV-19) in healthy adults. For TCRbeta chain sequencing, PBMC samples were collected from trial participants at day 0 and at day 28 after the second dose. The CDR3 goes from the cysteine to the phenylalanine over 11 residues. Of all the DNA, just the CDR3 is kept, 33 bases in frame from base 1. The V end loses 6 bases and the J end loses 13 bases, and a stretch of 13 bases separates them. CDR1 and CDR2 (DFQATT, SNEGSKA) derive from the germline V gene (reference sequence). On this clone itself: It lacks a known antigen. No per-base quality is available; no much larger clone lies one base away.

The CDR3 regions of human TCRbeta chains were subjected to immunosequencing. The published analysis was carried out like this. Repertoire TCRs were checked for matches against a reference library of SARS-CoV-2-specific TCRs that had been generated using the MIRA antigen-specificity platform. Breadth was defined as the fraction of unique TCRs that were SARS-CoV-2-associated. Depth was defined as the fraction of total T cells that were SARS-CoV-2-associated. Using the MIRA data, each spike-specific TCR was mapped to the spike region that the TCR reacts to and placed in a CD4 or CD8 class. Log10-transformed breadth and depth values were compared by one-way ANOVA with Sidak's multiple comparisons tests. This immuneACCESS table, as held by TCRdb, lists in-frame sequences with V and J called but not all clones. Of the missing ones, under half trace to an unresolved V gene in checked studies; the others have no known cause. V and J calls and clone size are given by that table; D and trimming were obtained from the DNA. Counted in this sample were over 120,000 clones; approximately 85% of them appeared once. The leading ten clones occupy under 9.5% of the sample.

The sequence came from an adult in good health. The chain uses TRBV20-1 and TRBJ1-6; confidence is insufficient to name the D gene. The sequencing here drew on peripheral blood, taken on day 0 of AZD1222 vaccination. The DNA sequence is TGCAGTGCCCTACATGCAGGTCCCCTCCACTTT. The encoded protein is CSALHAGPLHF.